Below are 9 T cell receptor beta chains sequenced from a single sample in a study of CD8+ T cells in alopecia areata. Sequencing relied on a cDNA template that was reverse transcribed from extracted RNA. Produced via immunoSEQ multiplex PCR; TCRdb's table is partial and in-frame only. The sample has some 200,000 clones, 50% to 60% seen once. Stated treatment: oral pan-JAK inhibitor, 5-10 mg twice daily. Specimen: CD4+ T cells sorted from blood, collected at week 4, from a patient treated with tofacitinib. The receptors here all came from a human donor with alopecia areata.

The V gene is TRBV7-6, the J gene TRBJ2-6; the match to TRBD1 covers 8 bases. The CDR3 sequence is 19 residues long. Germline V gene sequence: CDR1 SGHVS, CDR2 FNYEAQ. V trimming: 5 bases; J trimming: 1 base; junction bases outside the gene matches: 13. The CDR3 spells CASSVPLGQGRSGANVLTF. As DNA, the CDR3 is TGTGCCAGCAGCGTTCCGCTCGGACAGGGAAGGTCTGGGGCCAACGTCCTGACTTTC.

The V call is TRBV6-1, the J call TRBJ2-2; 9 bases match TRBD1. Losses at the gene ends were 6 bases for V and 5 bases for J; bases not matched to a gene: 7. The CDR3 extends over 15 amino acids. Germline CDR1 and CDR2: MNHNS and SASEGT. For the CDR3, the DNA is TGTGCCAGCAGAACACAGGGGGCCCGGACCGGGGAGCTGTTTTTT. Its protein product is CASRTQGARTGELFF.

The chain is built from TRBV15 and TRBJ1-5, with D possibly matching TRBD1 (6 bases). This CDR3 is 14 amino acids long. Trimming pared 4 bases from V and 6 bases from J, leaving 13 bases between. CDR1 is LNHNV, CDR2 YYDKDF, per germline (reference sequence). CDR3 amino acids: CATSTDRSGQPQHF. In DNA form, the CDR3 reads TGTGCCACCAGCACCGACAGGTCGGGTCAGCCCCAGCATTTT.

The gene calls are TRBV30 and TRBJ1-2, with D unresolved. From germline, CDR1 is GTSNPN and CDR2 SVGIG (reference sequence). The CDR3 is 12 residues long. Trimming left V 2 bases short and J 3 bases short, with 7 bases between. The DNA of the CDR3 is TGTGCCTGGAGTCCTTCGTACTATGGCTACACCTTC. Translating gives CAWSPSYYGYTF.

Only a few counts were recorded for this clone. The chain combines TRBV10-3 with TRBJ1-3; D is unresolved. The V end was cut by 4 bases, the J end by 4 bases, with 8 bases between. The CDR3 contains 13 residues. CDR1 and CDR2 from the germline V gene are ENHRY and SYGVKD. CDR3 sequence (DNA): TGTGCCATCAGTGGGTACCTAGGAAACACCATATATTTT. As protein: CAISGYLGNTIYF.

CDR3 DNA: TGTGCCTGGAGGGGCGGACCGAGCTCCTACAATGAGCAGTTCTTC. It translates to CAWRGGPSSYNEQFF. The chain uses TRBV30 and TRBJ2-1; no clear D gene. Germline CDR1 is GTSNPN and CDR2 is SVGIG (reference sequence). The ends were cut back, 3 bases at V and 0 bases at J, with 12 bases in the middle. The CDR3 extends over 15 amino acids.

The V and J genes are TRBV30 and TRBJ1-2; no clear D. The CDR3 covers 12 residues. Trimming pared 3 bases from V and 3 bases from J, leaving 8 bases between. Looked up from germline, CDR1 is GTSNPN and CDR2 is SVGIG (reference sequence). The CDR3 here is CAWSPNYYGYTF. For the CDR3, the DNA is TGTGCCTGGAGCCCCAATTACTATGGCTACACCTTC.

Points on this clone: The sample contains more than one DNA sequence encoding this CDR3. The V gene is TRBV7-2, the J gene TRBJ1-2; 8 nucleotides match TRBD1. The V gene's germline CDR1 is SGHTA and CDR2 FQGNSA. Germline trimming cut 3 bases from V and 4 bases from J; bases unmatched to any gene: 4. The CDR3 spans 14 residues. The CDR3 here is CASSFGQGPYGYTF. CDR3 DNA sequence: TGTGCCAGCAGCTTTGGACAGGGCCCCTATGGCTACACCTTC.

J is TRBJ2-2 and V is TRBV2; 7 bases are shared with TRBD2. CDR3 length equals 14 residues. V lost 5 bases, J lost 1 base, and 1 base stayed unmatched. Germline lookup yields CDR1 SNHLY and CDR2 FYNNEI. The CDR3 bases are TGTGCCAGCAGTCTAGCGGAGAACACCGGGGAGCTGTTTTTT. Its protein is CASSLAENTGELFF. Full variable domain (remainder filled in from reference TRBV2 and TRBJ2-2): EPEVTQTPSHQVTQMGQEVILRCVPISNHLYFYWYRQILGQKVEFLVSFYNNEISEKSEIFDDQFSVERPDGSNFTLKIRSTKLEDSAMYFCASSLAENTGELFFGEGSRLTVL.